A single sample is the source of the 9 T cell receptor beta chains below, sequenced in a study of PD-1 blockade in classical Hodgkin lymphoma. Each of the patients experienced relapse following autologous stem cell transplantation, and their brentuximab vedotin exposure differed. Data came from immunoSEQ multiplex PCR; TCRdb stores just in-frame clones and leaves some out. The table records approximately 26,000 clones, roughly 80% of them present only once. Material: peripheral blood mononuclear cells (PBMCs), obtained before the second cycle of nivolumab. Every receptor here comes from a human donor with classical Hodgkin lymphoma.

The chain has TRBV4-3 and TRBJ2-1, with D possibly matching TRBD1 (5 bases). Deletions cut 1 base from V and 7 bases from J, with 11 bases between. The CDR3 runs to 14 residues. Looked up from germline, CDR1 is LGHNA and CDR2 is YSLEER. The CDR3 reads CASSQGGGGNEQFF. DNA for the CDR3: TGCGCCAGCAGCCAAGGGGGCGGTGGTAATGAGCAGTTCTTC.

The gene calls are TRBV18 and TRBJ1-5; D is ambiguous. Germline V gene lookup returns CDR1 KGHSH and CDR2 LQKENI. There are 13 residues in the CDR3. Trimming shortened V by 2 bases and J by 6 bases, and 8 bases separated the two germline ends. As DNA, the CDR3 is TGTGCCAGCTCACCAGATCGGGGTCAGCCCCAGCATTTT. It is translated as CASSPDRGQPQHF. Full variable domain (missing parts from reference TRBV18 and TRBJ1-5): NAGVMQNPRHLVRRRGQEARLRCSPMKGHSHVYWYRQLPEEGLKFMVYLQKENIIDESGMPKERFSAEFPKEGPSILRIQQVVRGDSAAYFCASSPDRGQPQHFGDGTRLSIL.

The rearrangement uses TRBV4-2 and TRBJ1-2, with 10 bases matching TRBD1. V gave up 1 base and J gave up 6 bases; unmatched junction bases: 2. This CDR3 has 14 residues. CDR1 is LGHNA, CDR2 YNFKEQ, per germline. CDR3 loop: CASSQGGTGDGYTF. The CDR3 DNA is TGTGCCAGCAGCCAAGGTGGGACAGGGGATGGCTACACCTTC.

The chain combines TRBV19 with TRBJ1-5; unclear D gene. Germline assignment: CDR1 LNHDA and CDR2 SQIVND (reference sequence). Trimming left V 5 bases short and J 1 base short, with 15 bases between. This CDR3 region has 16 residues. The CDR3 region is CASSRPGGYSNQPQHF. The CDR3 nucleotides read TGTGCCAGTAGTCGGCCAGGCGGCTACAGCAATCAGCCCCAGCATTTT.

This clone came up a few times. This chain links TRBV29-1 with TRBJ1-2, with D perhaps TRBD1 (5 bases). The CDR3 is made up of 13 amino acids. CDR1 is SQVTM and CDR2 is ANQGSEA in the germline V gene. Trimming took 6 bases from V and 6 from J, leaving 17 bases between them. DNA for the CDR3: TGCAGCGTGGGGGAACACTCAGAGGATGGCTACACCTTC. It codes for CSVGEHSEDGYTF.

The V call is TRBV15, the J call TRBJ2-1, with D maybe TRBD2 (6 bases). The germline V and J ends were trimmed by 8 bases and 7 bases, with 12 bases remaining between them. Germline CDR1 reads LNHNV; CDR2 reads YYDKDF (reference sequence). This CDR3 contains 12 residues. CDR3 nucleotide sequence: TGTGCCACCGCCCGGGAGAATAATGAGCAGTTCTTC. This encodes CATARENNEQFF.

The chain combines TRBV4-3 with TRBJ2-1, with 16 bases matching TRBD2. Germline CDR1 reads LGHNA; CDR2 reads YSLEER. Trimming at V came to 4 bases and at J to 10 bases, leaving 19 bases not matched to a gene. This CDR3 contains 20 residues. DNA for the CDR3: TGCGCCAGCAGCCCCGAGGGACTAGCGGGAGGGTCACCCGGAATGGGGGAGCAGTTCTTC. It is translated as CASSPEGLAGGSPGMGEQFF.

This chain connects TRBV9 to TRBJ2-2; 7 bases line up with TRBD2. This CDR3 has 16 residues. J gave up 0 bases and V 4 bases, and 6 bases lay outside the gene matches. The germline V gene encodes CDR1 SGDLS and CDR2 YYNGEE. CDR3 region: CASSRQGGTNTGELFF. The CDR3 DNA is TGTGCCAGCAGCCGTCAGGGAGGGACGAACACCGGGGAGCTGTTTTTT.

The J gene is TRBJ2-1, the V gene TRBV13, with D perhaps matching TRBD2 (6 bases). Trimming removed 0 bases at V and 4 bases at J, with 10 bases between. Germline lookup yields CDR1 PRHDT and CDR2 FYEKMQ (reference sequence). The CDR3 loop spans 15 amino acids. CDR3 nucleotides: TGTGCCAGCAGCTTAGGCGGGAGTTCATACAATGAGCAGTTCTTC. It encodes CASSLGGSSYNEQFF.